This paragraph reports one T cell receptor (beta chain). Its matching antigen is unknown. The germline V gene encodes CDR1 MDHEN and CDR2 SYDVKM. The junction had 10 bases not matched to a gene; V was cut back by 8 bases and J by 4 bases. This CDR3 has 14 residues. The ViraFEST assay expanded antigen-specific CD4+ T cells with viral peptide pools before sequencing. Culture lasted about nine days before CD4+ T cell isolation. None of the vaccinated had previously contracted SARS-CoV-2, and their nucleocapsid antibodies tested negative. TCRdb keeps only in-frame clones here, not all; method: immunoSEQ multiplex PCR. The sample holds around 68,000 clones, roughly 80% seen once. The data derive from a study of vaccination effects on CD4 cells after COVID-19.

The sequence derives from a human donor who received a COVID-19 vaccine. The sequenced sample was CD4+ T cells from PBMCs cultured with SARS-CoV-2 spike peptides, obtained before COVID-19 vaccination. The rearrangement joins TRBV28 to TRBJ1-1; the match to TRBD1 covers 7 bases. Written as DNA, the CDR3 is TGTGCCAGCTCCCCGACAGGGAGAGGCACTGAAGCTTTCTTT. It codes for CASSPTGRGTEAFF.